This is a list of T cell receptor beta chains from one sample in a study of cytotoxic CD8 clonotypes in ibrutinib-treated CLL. Only in-frame clones appear in the TCRdb table, and some are missing; sequencing was by immunoSEQ multiplex PCR. Among 160,000 or so clones, roughly 86% were seen once, and the ten largest hold roughly 2%. Sequenced material: PBMCs, taken after 12 months of ibrutinib treatment. These receptors came from a human donor with chronic lymphocytic leukemia. Both conserved end residues are part of each CDR3.

J gene: TRBJ2-1
V gene: TRBV9
CDR3 protein: CASSKGLLDEQFF

J gene: TRBJ2-1
V gene: TRBV11-3
CDR3 protein: CASSSGRGDYNEQFF

J gene: TRBJ1-2
V gene: TRBV28
CDR3 protein: CATGVWSTNYGYTF

J gene: TRBJ2-7
V gene: TRBV5-1
CDR3 protein: CASSLRVAYEQYF

J gene: TRBJ2-5
V gene: TRBV29-1
CDR3 protein: CSGDRGSQETQYF

J gene: TRBJ2-2
V gene: TRBV7-9
CDR3 protein: CASSSTGGVTGELFF

J gene: TRBJ2-1
V gene: TRBV7-3
CDR3 protein: CASSLTSRGSYNEQFF

J gene: TRBJ1-3
V gene: TRBV4-1
CDR3 protein: CASSQYTTTSGNTIYF

J gene: TRBJ2-7
V gene: TRBV7-8
CDR3 protein: CASSLVKLYEQYF

J gene: TRBJ1-5
V gene: TRBV18
CDR3 protein: CASSKGSERPQHF

J gene: TRBJ2-5
V gene: TRBV5-1
CDR3 protein: CASSWGDRGKETQYF

J gene: TRBJ2-7
V gene: TRBV7-8
CDR3 protein: CASSLVELAGYEQYF

J gene: TRBJ1-1
V gene: TRBV18
CDR3 protein: CASSPRQGHGMAFF

J gene: TRBJ1-1
V gene: TRBV7-9
CDR3 protein: CASSAFTEAFF

J gene: TRBJ1-1
V gene: TRBV4-3
CDR3 protein: CASSQDPKGSTEAFF

J gene: TRBJ2-1
V gene: TRBV7-3
CDR3 protein: CASSLTPETSGSSYNEQFF

J gene: TRBJ2-3
V gene: TRBV9
CDR3 protein: CASSPHNGATDTQYF

J gene: TRBJ1-1
V gene: TRBV6-6
CDR3 protein: CASSLGYTEAFF

J gene: TRBJ1-4
V gene: TRBV2
CDR3 protein: CASSEDRGLELFF

J gene: TRBJ1-4
V gene: TRBV2
CDR3 protein: CASSEARRSTNEKLFF

J gene: TRBJ1-3
V gene: TRBV28
CDR3 protein: CASSLLATGPSGNTIYF

J gene: TRBJ2-7
V gene: TRBV11-2
CDR3 protein: CASSLARGPRYEQYF

J gene: TRBJ2-3
V gene: TRBV28
CDR3 protein: CASSPGQSSTDTQYF

J gene: TRBJ2-7
V gene: TRBV2
CDR3 protein: CASASTGASYEQYF

J gene: TRBJ2-2
V gene: TRBV21-1
CDR3 protein: CASSRGQGNTGELFF

J gene: TRBJ2-7
V gene: TRBV5-1
CDR3 protein: CASSTGLAYEQYF

J gene: TRBJ2-3
V gene: TRBV11-2
CDR3 protein: CASSTLSGRSTDTQYF

J gene: TRBJ2-7
V gene: TRBV30
CDR3 protein: CAWMWTEYNLYF

J gene: TRBJ2-6
V gene: TRBV28
CDR3 protein: CASSLSGANVLTF

J gene: TRBJ2-2
V gene: TRBV14
CDR3 protein: CASSQEAGGELFF

J gene: TRBJ2-7
V gene: TRBV30
CDR3 protein: CAWSSYGPQNEQYF

J gene: TRBJ1-2
V gene: TRBV5-4
CDR3 protein: CASSLKGQGNYGYTF

J gene: TRBJ1-2
V gene: TRBV28
CDR3 protein: CASSLPLPDRENGYTF

J gene: TRBJ1-2
V gene: TRBV10-3
CDR3 protein: CAISEQGGVYGYTF

J gene: TRBJ1-1
V gene: TRBV6-5
CDR3 protein: CASSRSGGNTEAFF

J gene: TRBJ1-1
V gene: TRBV28
CDR3 protein: CASSLGPGRGRGRGTEAFF

J gene: TRBJ1-4
V gene: TRBV23-1
CDR3 protein: CARSVPGEKLFF

J gene: TRBJ2-2
V gene: TRBV10-3
CDR3 protein: CAIREGGDTGELFF

J gene: TRBJ2-1
V gene: TRBV10-3
CDR3 protein: CAISTGQGAADEQFF

J gene: TRBJ2-7
V gene: TRBV6-5
CDR3 protein: CASSLDRVGQYF

J gene: TRBJ1-4
V gene: TRBV19
CDR3 protein: CASSGQYEKLFF